The present entry profiles one TCR beta chain with its context. The data stem from a study of shared clonotypes between healthy human individuals. This CDR3 is built from 14 residues. Germline assignment: CDR1 SGHNT and CDR2 YYREEE (reference sequence). Trimming pared 4 bases from V and 8 bases from J, leaving 18 bases between. Libraries were prepared by immunoSEQ multiplex PCR; TCRdb keeps only in-frame clonotypes and omits some of them. The sample has a few million clones; 90% to 97% are singletons. The sample was naive CD4+ T cells sorted from blood. Subset of the sample: CD45RA+ positively selected. The TCR was taken from a man aged 18 to 35 in good health. The chain joins TRBV5-4 to TRBJ2-5; D uncertain. CDR3: CASSPDQSWGTQYF. DNA for the CDR3: TGTGCCAGCAGCCCGGACCAATCCTGGGGAACCCAGTACTTC. Drawing the rest from reference TRBV5-4 and TRBJ2-5, the complete variable domain is ETGVTQSPTHLIKTRGQQVTLRCSSQSGHNTVSWYQQALGQGPQFIFQYYREEENGRGNFPPRFSGLQFPNYSSELNVNALELDDSALYLCASSPDQSWGTQYFGPGTRLLVL.